One and the same sample provided the 8 T cell receptor beta chains below, sequenced in a study of OX40 agonist ivuxolimab in advanced cancers. Data came from immunoSEQ multiplex PCR; TCRdb stores just in-frame clones and leaves some out. Altogether approximately 28,000 clones are present, 80% to 95% being singletons, with the ten largest covering roughly a tenth. This material consisted of CD4+ or CD8+ T cells sorted from blood, taken in a trial of the OX40 agonist ivuxolimab. The receptors were sampled from an adult with an advanced solid tumor such as melanoma, head and neck, liver or kidney cancer.

On this clone: Because the CDR3 is missing its conserved closing phenylalanine or tryptophan, this is likely a read error. It is unclear where the CDR3 begins or ends on the DNA, so no DNA is shown, and the CDR3 is as TCRdb lists it. The V gene is TRBV27, the J gene TRBJ2-7; the D call of TRBD2 is as the table states it, not checked on the DNA. CDR1 and CDR2 (germline): MNHEY, SMNVEV (reference sequence). The length of the CDR3 is 12 amino acids, counting both ends. The CDR3 region is CASSSDDREAVR.

The rearrangement links TRBV30 to TRBJ2-2; D is unclear. The CDR3 contains 13 residues. The V gene lost 5 bases and the J gene lost 3 bases, with 10 bases spanning the gap. Germline CDR1 GTSNPN, CDR2 SVGIG (reference sequence). The CDR3 DNA reads TGTGCCTGGGGTAGACTGTACACCGGGGAGCTGTTTTTT. This sequence encodes CAWGRLYTGELFF. The full variable domain, rest sourced from reference TRBV30 and TRBJ2-2, is SQTIHQWPATLVQPVGSPLSLECTVEGTSNPNLYWYRQAAGRGLQLLFYSVGIGQISSEVPQNLSASRPQDRQFILSSKKLLLSDSGFYLCAWGRLYTGELFFGEGSRLTVL.

This clone was counted a few times. V gene TRBV7-8 combines with J gene TRBJ1-5, with D unclear. The CDR3 runs to 15 residues. Looked up from germline, CDR1 is SGHVS and CDR2 is FQNEAQ. V was shortened by 1 base and J by 4 bases, with 11 bases between the two germline ends. The CDR3 loop is CASSLGPLGNQPQHF. CDR3 coding DNA: TGTGCCAGCAGCTTAGGGCCTCTGGGGAATCAGCCCCAGCATTTT.

The chain has TRBV19 and TRBJ2-7; D may be TRBD1 (7 bases). This CDR3 spans 14 amino acids. Germline V gives CDR1 LNHDA, CDR2 SQIVND (reference sequence). V was cut by 3 bases and J by 5 bases, with 14 bases left in between. CDR3 protein: CASSIRGVLDEQYF. The DNA for the CDR3 is TGTGCCAGTAGTATCAGGGGGGTTCTCGACGAGCAGTACTTC. The variable domain in full, with the rest retrieved from reference TRBV19 and TRBJ2-7, is DGGITQSPKYLFRKEGQNVTLSCEQNLNHDAMYWYRQDPGQGLRLIYYSQIVNDFQKGDIAEGYSVSREKKESFPLTVTSAQKNPTAFYLCASSIRGVLDEQYFGPGTRLTVT.

J is TRBJ1-1 and V is TRBV5-6; D not resolved. The V gene lost 2 bases and the J gene lost 4 bases, with 15 bases spanning the gap. Germline V gene sequence: CDR1 SGHDT, CDR2 YYEEEE. The length of the CDR3 is 15 residues. The CDR3 nucleotides are TGTGCCAGCAGCTTAGACCAGTTGGGCGGCACTGAAGCTTTCTTT. This encodes CASSLDQLGGTEAFF.

This clone came up once. V and J are TRBV5-6 and TRBJ2-7; D may be TRBD2 (6 bases). This CDR3 contains 15 residues. Trimming took 2 bases from V and 7 from J, leaving 19 bases between them. Germline CDR1 reads SGHDT; CDR2 reads YYEEEE. The CDR3 DNA is TGTGCCAGCAGCTTAGGCGGGGCCCTGGGGAGAGAGCAGTACTTC. Amino acid sequence: CASSLGGALGREQYF.

The CDR3 DNA sequence: TGTGCCAGCAGCTCTTTAGCGGGAGGGTCCTACGAGCAGTACTTC. Translated, it gives CASSSLAGGSYEQYF. The chain has TRBV7-2 and TRBJ2-7, with TRBD2 matching 11 bases. CDR3 length equals 15 residues. V trimming: 4 bases; J trimming: 1 base; junction bases outside the gene matches: 3. Germline V CDR1 and CDR2: SGHTA, FQGNSA.

This sequence joins TRBV9 and TRBJ1-2; D is perhaps TRBD1 (6 bases). Between the trimmed V and J ends, which lost 0 bases and 8 bases, there was a span of 11 bases. The CDR3 runs to 13 residues. Per the germline V gene, CDR1 is SGDLS and CDR2 is YYNGEE. The CDR3 spells CASSVVPGQGYTF. CDR3 bases: TGTGCCAGCAGCGTAGTTCCCGGACAGGGCTACACCTTC. The full variable domain, rest sourced from reference TRBV9 and TRBJ1-2, is DSGVTQTPKHLITATGQRVTLRCSPRSGDLSVYWYQQSLDQGLQFLIQYYNGEERAKGNILERFSAQQFPDLHSELNLSSLELGDSALYFCASSVVPGQGYTFGSGTRLTVV.